This T cell receptor beta chain was captured in a study of T cells after yellow fever vaccination. Study-wide background: Where fractions had low cell numbers, libraries were prepared from them with the SMART-Seq v4 Ultra Low Input RNA kit.

Germline V lookup: CDR1 SGHTA, CDR2 FQGNSA. The CDR3 is 15 amino acids. J lost 6 bases, V lost 4 bases, and 10 bases had no gene match. MiXCR, run by TCRdb on the 5' RACE reads, gives a single entry per CDR3 protein. The sample lists hundreds of thousands of distinct CDR3 sequences, 9% to 15% occurring once. The specimen was PBMCs, collected on the day of the yellow fever booster vaccination. The rearrangement joins TRBV7-2 to TRBJ2-5; 8 nucleotides agree with TRBD2. This clonotype was sampled from a young man who received the YFV17D yellow fever vaccine. The CDR3 DNA reads TGTGCCAGCAGCTCTCCCCGGGGGGGTAGAAAGACCCAGTACTTC. This translates into CASSSPRGGRKTQYF.